Below are 3 T cell receptor beta chains sequenced from a single sample in a study of spatial heterogeneity in lung cancer. Time point specified: blood at routine non-recurrence follow-up after resection. TCRdb re-analysed the 5' RACE reads in MiXCR, keeping a single row per CDR3 protein. This table has about 100,000 distinct CDR3 sequences, less than 20% appearing once. Sample: PBMCs, taken at follow-up. All receptors derive from a male donor with early-stage non-small cell lung cancer.

There are a few counts of this clonotype. This chain connects TRBV7-2 to TRBJ2-1; perhaps D is TRBD1 or TRBD2 (6 bases each). The CDR3 consists of 15 residues. Germline lookup yields CDR1 SGHTA and CDR2 FQGNSA. V gave up 7 bases and J gave up 1 base, with 14 bases separating them. The CDR3 is CASNLGGPSYNEQFF. The DNA for the CDR3 is TGTGCCAGCAACCTCGGGGGCCCTTCCTACAATGAGCAGTTCTTC.

The genes are TRBV27 and TRBJ2-3; 11 bases align to TRBD2. V was clipped by 3 bases and J by 1 base; unmatched bases: 6. Germline V gene sequence: CDR1 MNHEY, CDR2 SMNVEV (reference sequence). The CDR3 covers 17 residues. CDR3 DNA: TGTGCCAGCAGTTTTACCGGGACTAGCGGTCGCACAGATACGCAGTATTTT. Its protein product is CASSFTGTSGRTDTQYF.

This clonotype was seen at least ten times. The gene calls are TRBV2 and TRBJ2-6, with a possible D match to TRBD1 (6 bases). The germline V gene encodes CDR1 SNHLY and CDR2 FYNNEI. CDR3 length: 15 residues. V was clipped by 5 bases and J by 0 bases, with 8 bases between them. This CDR3 reads CASSTGISGANVLTF. CDR3 coding DNA: TGTGCCAGCAGTACAGGGATCTCTGGGGCCAACGTCCTGACTTTC.